The T cell receptor (beta chain) under discussion was sequenced for a study of blood T cell repertoires in COVID-19. Turning to the study itself: Samples taken during acute and convalescent COVID-19 were collected in the United States, Italy and Spain. PBMCs, B-cell-depleted T cells, or T cells were the source of the cDNA or gDNA that made up the material.

As originally analysed: Estimation of nucleated cell counts relied on the amplification of reference gene primers. Sequencing was performed with immunoSEQ multiplex PCR; in TCRdb, only in-frame clones are kept and a portion is missing. That table supplies the V and J calls and clone size; D and trimming were determined from the DNA. The table records around 310,000 clones, about 93% of them present only once. The Seattle site enrolled patients during active infection and followed them longitudinally. The sample was peripheral blood. The TCR sequence derives from a woman in her twenties or thirties with COVID-19, enrolled during active disease.

CDR3 coding DNA: TGTGCCAGCAGAGGACAGGGAAATGGAAACACCATATATTTT. The encoded protein is CASRGQGNGNTIYF. The chain recombines TRBV5-4 with TRBJ1-3; 8 nucleotides line up with TRBD1. CDR1 and CDR2 (germline): SGHNT, YYREEE (reference sequence). V trimming: 5 bases; J trimming: 3 bases; junction bases outside the gene matches: 4. The CDR3 contains 14 residues. Full variable domain (rest looked up from reference TRBV5-4 and TRBJ1-3): ETGVTQSPTHLIKTRGQQVTLRCSSQSGHNTVSWYQQALGQGPQFIFQYYREEENGRGNFPPRFSGLQFPNYSSELNVNALELDDSALYLCASRGQGNGNTIYFGEGSWLTVV.